Each of the 22 T cell receptor beta chains below was sequenced from the same sample in a study of blood T cell repertoires in COVID-19. TCRdb's copy holds only in-frame clones and misses some; the assay was immunoSEQ multiplex PCR. Altogether about 240,000 clones are present, roughly 80% being singletons, with the ten largest covering 3.4%. The specimen sequenced was peripheral blood. The receptors were gathered from a woman between 18 and 30 years old with acute or convalescent COVID-19.

CDR3 region: CASSIWSSNEKLFF. As DNA, the CDR3 is TGTGCCAGTAGTATTTGGAGTAGTAATGAAAAACTGTTTTTT. V gene TRBV19 combines with J gene TRBJ1-4, with no clear D. Per germline, CDR1 LNHDA and CDR2 SQIVND (reference sequence). This CDR3 is 14 amino acids long. Deletions cut 3 bases from V and 4 bases from J, with 9 bases between. The full variable domain, its missing parts supplied by reference TRBV19 and TRBJ1-4, is DGGITQSPKYLFRKEGQNVTLSCEQNLNHDAMYWYRQDPGQGLRLIYYSQIVNDFQKGDIAEGYSVSREKKESFPLTVTSAQKNPTAFYLCASSIWSSNEKLFFGSGTQLSVL.

In this sample, this clone turned up once. The V gene is TRBV5-1, the J gene TRBJ1-2; 9 bases match TRBD1. J was trimmed by 4 bases and V by 4 bases; bases with no gene match: 8. The V gene's germline CDR1 is SGHRS and CDR2 YFSETQ. This CDR3 comprises 15 residues. The CDR3 here is CASSAGTGFFYGYTF. CDR3 coding DNA: TGCGCCAGCAGCGCCGGGACAGGGTTTTTCTATGGCTACACCTTC. The whole variable domain, remainder taken from reference TRBV5-1 and TRBJ1-2, is KAGVTQTPRYLIKTRGQQVTLSCSPISGHRSVSWYQQTPGQGLQFLFEYFSETQRNKGNFPGRFSGRQFSNSRSEMNVSTLELGDSALYLCASSAGTGFFYGYTFGSGTRLTVV.

V gene TRBV27 combines with J gene TRBJ2-1, with TRBD2 matching over 11 bases. The CDR3 runs 15 residues. Trimming took 3 bases from V and 8 from J; bases not matched to a gene: 6. Germline assignment: CDR1 MNHEY and CDR2 SMNVEV (reference sequence). CDR3 in amino acids: CASSFTSGSLYEQFF. Written as DNA, the CDR3 is TGTGCCAGCAGTTTTACTAGCGGGAGTTTATATGAGCAGTTCTTC.

This clone has only a few counts. The J gene is TRBJ1-5, the V gene TRBV30; no definite D call. The CDR3 has 14 residues. The V end was cut by 5 bases, the J end by 6 bases, with 17 bases between. Germline V gives CDR1 GTSNPN, CDR2 SVGIG (reference sequence). The CDR3 bases are TGTGCCTGGTCTCGGTTTGAGGGCACTCAGCCCCAGCATTTT. Translating it yields CAWSRFEGTQPQHF.

This chain uses TRBV20-1 with TRBJ1-2; 7 bases are a match to TRBD1. Germline values: CDR1 DFQATT, CDR2 SNEGSKA (reference sequence). This CDR3 has 11 amino acids. The J segment lost 7 bases and the V segment lost 6 bases, leaving 5 bases of the junction unmatched. As DNA, the CDR3 is TGCAGTGCCGAACAGGGGCTTGGCTACACCTTC. Translating it yields CSAEQGLGYTF.

As regards this clone: Other DNA sequences within the sample encode an identical CDR3. The V and J genes are TRBV12-3 or TRBV12-4 and TRBJ2-1; 7 bases are shared with TRBD1. Trimming cost V 6 bases and J 4 bases; bases outside gene matches: 3. This CDR3 has 13 residues. As DNA, the CDR3 is TGTGCCAGCAGAGGGACAGCTTACAATGAGCAGTTCTTC. It yields the protein CASRGTAYNEQFF.

The J gene is TRBJ2-5, the V gene TRBV19, with TRBD2 matching 12 bases. Germline V gene data show CDR1 as LNHDA and CDR2 as SQIVND (reference sequence). With V trimmed by 1 base and J by 3 bases, 0 bases remained unmatched. This CDR3 has 15 amino acids. In DNA, the CDR3 is TGTGCCAGTAGTATAGGACTAGCGGGAGAAGAGACCCAGTACTTC. It translates to CASSIGLAGEETQYF. Full variable domain (remainder filled in from reference TRBV19 and TRBJ2-5): DGGITQSPKYLFRKEGQNVTLSCEQNLNHDAMYWYRQDPGQGLRLIYYSQIVNDFQKGDIAEGYSVSREKKESFPLTVTSAQKNPTAFYLCASSIGLAGEETQYFGPGTRLLVL.

This clone was found once. The chain couples TRBV6-5 to TRBJ2-1, with D possibly being TRBD2 (6 bases). Germline CDR1 is MNHEY and CDR2 is SVGAGI. This CDR3 has 11 amino acids. Deletions cut 2 bases from V and 13 bases from J, with 9 bases between. CDR3 sequence reads: CASSYPGLQFF. For the CDR3, the DNA is TGTGCCAGCAGTTACCCGGGACTCCAGTTCTTC.

The CDR3 bases are TGTGCCAGCAGCCCCCAGGGGGGATACACAGATACGCAGTATTTT. This sequence encodes CASSPQGGYTDTQYF. The chain joins TRBV2 to TRBJ2-3; tentatively, D is TRBD1 (7 bases). V was shortened by 6 bases and J by 2 bases, with 15 bases between the two germline ends. The CDR3 contains 15 residues. Germline V lookup: CDR1 SNHLY, CDR2 FYNNEI.

The chain is built from TRBV19 and TRBJ2-1; 11 bases line up with TRBD2. The trim removed 6 bases at V and 6 bases at J, leaving 10 bases unmatched. Germline V lookup: CDR1 LNHDA, CDR2 SQIVND (reference sequence). The CDR3 contains 16 residues. The CDR3: CASSKEGTSGINEQFF. The CDR3 DNA follows: TGTGCCAGTAGCAAGGAGGGGACTAGCGGTATCAATGAGCAGTTCTTC. The full variable domain, its missing parts supplied by reference TRBV19 and TRBJ2-1, is DGGITQSPKYLFRKEGQNVTLSCEQNLNHDAMYWYRQDPGQGLRLIYYSQIVNDFQKGDIAEGYSVSREKKESFPLTVTSAQKNPTAFYLCASSKEGTSGINEQFFGPGTRLTVL.

This clone was seen just once. DNA for the CDR3: TGTGCCAGCAGCTTAGGACAGGGAGCGGCAGATACGCAGTATTTT. Its protein is CASSLGQGAADTQYF. The genes are TRBV5-5 and TRBJ2-3; 8 bases match TRBD1. V gave up 2 bases and J gave up 4 bases; unmatched junction bases: 6. The length of the CDR3 is 15 residues. Germline V gene sequence: CDR1 SGHKS, CDR2 YYEKEE (reference sequence).

V is TRBV4-3 and J is TRBJ1-3, with TRBD1 as a possible D gene (6 bases). This CDR3 is built from 15 residues. Deletions cut 4 bases from V and 0 bases from J, with 10 bases between. Germline V gene lookup returns CDR1 LGHNA and CDR2 YSLEER. The CDR3 region has the DNA TGCGCCAGCAGCCCGGACAGTTACTCTGGAAACACCATATATTTT. Translating it yields CASSPDSYSGNTIYF.

The J gene is TRBJ1-5, the V gene TRBV6-1; a possible D gene is TRBD1 (6 bases). From germline, CDR1 is MNHNS and CDR2 SASEGT. V lost 8 bases, J lost 2 bases, and 13 bases lay in between. This CDR3 spans 14 amino acids. The CDR3 protein is CASLNRQGNQPQHF. CDR3 nucleotide sequence: TGTGCCAGCCTCAACCGACAGGGCAATCAGCCCCAGCATTTT.

V is TRBV19 and J is TRBJ2-1; 11 bases agree with TRBD2. In germline, CDR1 is LNHDA, CDR2 SQIVND (reference sequence). Germline trimming cut 6 bases from V and 8 bases from J; bases unmatched to any gene: 3. The CDR3 consists of 13 residues. In nucleotides, the CDR3 is TGTGCCAGTAGGACTAGCGGGGCTCATGAGCAGTTCTTC. The encoded protein is CASRTSGAHEQFF.

V and J are TRBV7-2 and TRBJ2-7; D may be TRBD1 (6 bases). The germline V gene has CDR1 SGHTA and CDR2 FQGNSA. This CDR3 comprises 16 residues. V gave up 5 bases and J gave up 2 bases, with 19 bases separating them. The CDR3 DNA reads as TGTGCCAGCAGCATAGGGGGAGTAACCGTGACCTACGAGCAGTACTTC. Translated: CASSIGGVTVTYEQYF.

The gene calls are TRBV15 and TRBJ2-7; TRBD2 is a possible D gene (6 bases). CDR3 length: 14 amino acids. V was clipped by 0 bases and J by 13 bases, with 19 bases between them. Germline assignment: CDR1 LNHNV and CDR2 YYDKDF (reference sequence). The CDR3 sequence is CATSRDFGGPGSYF. DNA for the CDR3: TGTGCCACCAGCAGAGACTTCGGGGGTCCGGGGTCTTACTTC.

The rearrangement links TRBV10-3 to TRBJ1-4; TRBD1 matches at 7 bases. Unmatched junction bases numbered 8, after V lost 8 bases and J lost 5 bases. CDR3 length equals 14 residues. Germline V lookup: CDR1 ENHRY, CDR2 SYGVKD. CDR3 sequence (DNA): TGTGCCATCGGCTCGGGACAGTTAAATGAAAAACTGTTTTTT. It translates to CAIGSGQLNEKLFF.

This rearrangement joins TRBV6-2 or TRBV6-3 to TRBJ1-6, with 7 nucleotides matching TRBD1. The V segment lost 1 base and the J segment 6 bases; nucleotides outside the gene matches: 9. Germline CDR1 is MNHEY and CDR2 is SVGEGT. The CDR3 is 17 residues long. CDR3 loop: CASSYWATGTFNSPLHF. CDR3 DNA: TGTGCCAGCAGTTACTGGGCGACAGGGACGTTTAATTCACCCCTCCACTTT.

This clone was seen more than once but under ten times. V is TRBV28 and J is TRBJ2-7; TRBD2 aligns across 10 bases. CDR1 is MDHEN, CDR2 SYDVKM, per germline. Trimming removed 6 bases from V and 6 bases from J; junction bases left unmatched: 8. CDR3 length equals 14 residues. CDR3 bases: TGTGCCAGCAGAGCTAGCGGGAGTTTCTTCGAGCAGTACTTC. The encoded protein is CASRASGSFFEQYF.

The chain combines TRBV19 with TRBJ2-1; 9 bases map to TRBD2. Germline CDR1 LNHDA, CDR2 SQIVND (reference sequence). The V and J ends lost 1 base and 8 bases, in that order; junction bases with no gene match: 6. This CDR3 is built from 15 residues. This CDR3 reads CASSIGGLAGDEQFF. The DNA for the CDR3 is TGTGCCAGTAGTATAGGGGGTTTAGCGGGAGATGAGCAGTTCTTC.

The sample holds one count of this clone. The rearrangement uses TRBV9 and TRBJ2-3; TRBD2 matches 9 bases. Per germline, CDR1 SGDLS and CDR2 YYNGEE. This CDR3 spans 16 amino acids. Trimming cost V 0 bases and J 0 bases; bases outside gene matches: 2. The CDR3 here is CASSVGTSESTDTQYF. The CDR3 nucleotides are TGTGCCAGCAGCGTAGGGACTAGCGAAAGCACAGATACGCAGTATTTT.

The chain combines TRBV7-3 with TRBJ2-1, with 8 bases lining up with TRBD2. In germline, CDR1 is SGHTA, CDR2 FQGTGA. Trimming removed 2 bases from V and 3 bases from J; junction bases left unmatched: 3. The CDR3 runs to 15 residues. DNA for the CDR3: TGTGCCAGCAGCTTAGGTCTAGCGGGCTACAATGAGCAGTTCTTC. Residues: CASSLGLAGYNEQFF.